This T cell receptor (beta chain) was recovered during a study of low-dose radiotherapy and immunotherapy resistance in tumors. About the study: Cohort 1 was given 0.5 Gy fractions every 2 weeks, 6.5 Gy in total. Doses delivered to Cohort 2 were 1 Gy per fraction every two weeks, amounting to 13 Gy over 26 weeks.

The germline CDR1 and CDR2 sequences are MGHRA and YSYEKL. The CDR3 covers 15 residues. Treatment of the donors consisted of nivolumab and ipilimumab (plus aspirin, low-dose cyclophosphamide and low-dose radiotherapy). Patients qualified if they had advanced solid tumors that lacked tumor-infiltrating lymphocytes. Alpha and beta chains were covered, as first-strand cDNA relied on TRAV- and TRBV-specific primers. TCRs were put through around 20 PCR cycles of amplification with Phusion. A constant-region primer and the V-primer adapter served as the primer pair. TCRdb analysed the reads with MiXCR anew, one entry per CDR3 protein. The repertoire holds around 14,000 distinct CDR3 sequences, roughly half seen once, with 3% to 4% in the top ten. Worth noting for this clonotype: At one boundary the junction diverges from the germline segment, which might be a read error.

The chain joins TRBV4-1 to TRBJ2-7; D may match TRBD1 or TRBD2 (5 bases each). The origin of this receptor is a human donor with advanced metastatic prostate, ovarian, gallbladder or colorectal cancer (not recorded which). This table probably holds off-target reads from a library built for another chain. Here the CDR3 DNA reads TGTGCCAGCAGCCAAGATTTAAGGGGACCCCACGAGCAGTACTTC. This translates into CASSQDLRGPHEQYF.